This T cell receptor (beta chain) was captured in a study of shared clonotypes between healthy human individuals. General study points: Sorted-subset sequencing was shown by rarefaction to be incomplete despite large depth. Only blood was sampled; tissue repertoires likely differ.

Notes on this clone: Antigen unknown. This sample also contains other DNA sequences that code for the same CDR3.

Sequencing was performed with immunoSEQ multiplex PCR; in TCRdb, only in-frame clones are kept and a portion is missing. The sample contains about 2.5 million clones, 85% to 95% of which appear only once. Trimming took 3 bases from V and 0 from J, leaving 7 bases between them. Germline V gene lookup returns CDR1 KGHSH and CDR2 LQKENI. The CDR3 covers 14 residues. The sequence derives from a man aged 18 to 30 in good health. Some clones in this sample may be carry-over from other donors' samples. The chain couples TRBV18 to TRBJ2-3; a possible D gene is TRBD2 (5 bases). Sequencing input: naive CD4+ T cells from PBMCs. The subset was: CD45RA+ positively selected. The CDR3 region is CASSPQRSTDTQYF. The DNA of the CDR3 is TGTGCCAGCTCACCGCAGCGGAGCACAGATACGCAGTATTTT.